The 8 T cell receptor beta chains listed next were all sequenced from one sample in a study of blood T cell repertoires in COVID-19. Produced via immunoSEQ multiplex PCR; TCRdb's table is partial and in-frame only. The sample includes nearly 110,000 clones, 84% of them seen just once. The source material was peripheral blood. These receptors came from a woman aged 60 to 75 with acute or convalescent COVID-19.

The chain is built from TRBV10-2 and TRBJ1-1; 8 nucleotides agree with TRBD1. CDR1 WSHSY and CDR2 SAAADI come from the germline V gene. The CDR3 covers 16 residues. J lost 2 bases, V lost 5 bases, and 10 bases had no gene match. The CDR3 DNA sequence: TGCGCCAGCAGTCCGGGACAGGCGTCATCTAACACTGAAGCTTTCTTT. Translation: CASSPGQASSNTEAFF.

The rearrangement links TRBV6-5 to TRBJ1-4, with 7 bases matching TRBD1. Germline-derived CDR1 and CDR2 are MNHEY and SVGAGI. The CDR3 consists of 15 residues. The ends lost 6 bases at V and 3 bases at J; junction bases unmatched: 7. CDR3 DNA: TGTGCCAGCAGGGTGAGGGACAGCTCTAATGAAAAACTGTTTTTT. Its protein is CASRVRDSSNEKLFF.

This sequence joins TRBV6-2 or TRBV6-3 and TRBJ2-7, with 7 bases identical to TRBD2. V lost 0 bases, J lost 1 base, and 6 bases stayed unmatched. Germline assignment: CDR1 MNHEY and CDR2 SVGEGT. The CDR3 totals 16 residues. The DNA of the CDR3 is TGTGCCAGCAGTTACTCGATGCGGGGGACGTCCTACGAGCAGTACTTC. It encodes CASSYSMRGTSYEQYF.

This chain links TRBV29-1 with TRBJ1-2; 7 bases line up with TRBD1. The ends lost 8 bases at V and 0 bases at J; junction bases unmatched: 6. Germline V gene data show CDR1 as SQVTM and CDR2 as ANQGSEA. This CDR3 has 13 amino acids. CDR3 region: CSIRDSTNYGYTF. The DNA of the CDR3 is TGCAGCATCCGGGACAGCACTAACTATGGCTACACCTTC.

This chain uses TRBV30 with TRBJ1-2; TRBD1 aligns across 10 bases. The CDR3 loop spans 15 amino acids. V lost 2 bases and J lost 8; bases outside the gene matches: 11. Germline CDR1 is GTSNPN and CDR2 is SVGIG (reference sequence). The chain's CDR3 is CAWSITTGTGEGYTF. In nucleotides, the CDR3 is TGTGCCTGGAGTATCACGACCGGGACAGGGGAGGGCTACACCTTC.

The CDR3 bases are TGTGCCAGCAGAAGGACAGGGGGGACAGATACGCAGTATTTT. Protein sequence: CASRRTGGTDTQYF. This chain uses TRBV28 with TRBJ2-3; 10 positions agree with TRBD1. The junction had 3 bases not matched to a gene; V was cut back by 6 bases and J by 3 bases. CDR3 length: 14 amino acids. The germline V gene encodes CDR1 MDHEN and CDR2 SYDVKM.

The V and J genes are TRBV4-1 and TRBJ2-5, with TRBD2 matching 7 bases. CDR1 MGHRA and CDR2 YSYEKL come from the germline V gene. With 4 bases clipped from V and 4 bases from J, the junction kept 6 bases outside the gene matches. This CDR3 is built from 14 residues. CDR3 loop: CASSRGLVRETQYF. In nucleotides, the CDR3 is TGCGCCAGCAGCCGCGGACTAGTCCGAGAGACCCAGTACTTC.

The chain joins TRBV6-6 to TRBJ1-2; TRBD1 agrees at 7 bases. The J segment lost 3 bases and the V segment lost 6 bases, leaving 4 bases of the junction unmatched. Germline CDR1 and CDR2: MNHNY and SVGAGI (reference sequence). The CDR3 loop spans 13 amino acids. CDR3 amino acids: CASSFRGDYGYTF. The DNA for the CDR3 is TGTGCCAGCAGCTTCAGGGGGGACTATGGCTACACCTTC.